This is a list of T cell receptor beta chains from one sample in a study of cytomegalovirus exposure and HLA in healthy donors. Profiled with immunoSEQ multiplex PCR; TCRdb holds only in-frame clones, not every one. The table includes under 150,000 clones, around 80% detected once. The material sequenced was PBMCs. The receptors were gathered from a male donor in good health and CMV-seronegative. The CDR3 runs from the conserved cysteine through the conserved F or W. Fields, in order: J gene, clone size, D gene, V gene, CDR3 DNA, CDR3 protein. The D gene is left open where the match is weak. Rows may omit the clone size; those that give it use once, few, many or a size class.

>TRBJ1-3|.|.|TRBV7-2
TGTGCCAGCAGCTTCCTAGACAGGCGCTCTTTCTCTGGAAACACCATATATTTT
CASSFLDRRSFSGNTIYF
>TRBJ1-5|.|.|TRBV15
TGTGCCACCAGCAGAGATCGGGGGGTAGGGGTTCGCAATCAGCCCCAGCATTTT
CATSRDRGVGVRNQPQHF
>TRBJ2-7|.|TRBD1|TRBV7-2
TGTGCCAGCAGCCCCAGGACAGGGGGATCCTACGAGCAGTACTTC
CASSPRTGGSYEQYF
>TRBJ1-5|.|.|TRBV10-3
TGTGCCATCAGTTTATCAGGGGAAGGCCAGCCCCAGCATTTT
CAISLSGEGQPQHF
>TRBJ2-2|.|TRBD1|TRBV10-3
TGTGCCATCAGTTCAGACAGGGGCGGCGACACCGGGGAGCTGTTTTTT
CAISSDRGGDTGELFF
>TRBJ2-3|.|.|TRBV11-1
TGTGCCAGCAGCTTAGGGTACCGGTCCACAGATACGCAGTATTTT
CASSLGYRSTDTQYF
>TRBJ1-1|.|.|TRBV5-1
TGCGCCAGCAGCCCTGGGAGCGGGGGACAAATTATGAACACTGAAGCTTTCTTT
CASSPGSGGQIMNTEAFF
>TRBJ1-5|.|TRBD1|TRBV6-5
TGTGCCAGCAGTCAAACGACAGGGAGGCCCCAGCATTTT
CASSQTTGRPQHF
>TRBJ1-1|.|TRBD1|TRBV18
TGTGCCAGCTCACCCGGACCTCAGGACAGGGGGAGGTTATTTTTATTT
CASSPGPQDRGRLFLF
>TRBJ1-1|.|TRBD1|TRBV4-1
TGCGCCAGCAGCGTTCTTCCGGGACAGGGAAGCGCTGAAGCTTTCTTT
CASSVLPGQGSAEAFF
>TRBJ1-1|.|.|TRBV19
TGTGCCAGTGTCGGGGGAGAAGCTTTCTTT
CASVGGEAFF
>TRBJ1-4|.|.|TRBV10-2
TGCGCCAGCAGTACCCCGGGGGGAACTAATGAAAAACTGTTTTTT
CASSTPGGTNEKLFF
>TRBJ1-4|.|TRBD1|TRBV9
TGTGCCAGCGAACAGGGGGCTGTCTCTAATGAAAAACTGTTTTTT
CASEQGAVSNEKLFF
>TRBJ2-5|.|.|TRBV4-3
TGCGCCAGCAGCCAAGATAGGACTGGTGTTGCGACCCAGTACTTC
CASSQDRTGVATQYF
>TRBJ2-1|.|TRBD1|TRBV10-3
TGTGCCATCAGTGATAATCTAATTGGGACAGGGCGTAATGAGCAGTTCTTC
CAISDNLIGTGRNEQFF
>TRBJ1-4|once|TRBD1|TRBV5-1
TGCGCCAGCAGCTTGGCAGGGGGCCCGGAAAAACTGTTTTTT
CASSLAGGPEKLFF
>TRBJ2-2|.|.|TRBV28
TGTGCCAGCCAGGGCTCGAACACCGGGGAGCTGTTTTTT
CASQGSNTGELFF
>TRBJ1-1|.|.|TRBV30
TGTGCCTGGAGCAGGTCGGAAACTGAAGCTTTCTTT
CAWSRSETEAFF
>TRBJ1-1|.|.|TRBV6-6
TGTGCCAGCCTCGCCGGCGGTAAGGCTGAAGCTTTCTTT
CASLAGGKAEAFF
>TRBJ2-5|.|TRBD2|TRBV27
TGTGCCAGCAGTACAACTAGCGAGGGAGAGACCCAGTACTTC
CASSTTSEGETQYF
>TRBJ2-7|.|.|TRBV5-4
TGTGCCAGCAGCTCCAGGGATTCCGGGCCAATCTACGAGCAGTACTTC
CASSSRDSGPIYEQYF
>TRBJ2-7|.|.|TRBV4-3
TGCGCCAGCAGCCAAGGACCAGGGACCTACGAGCAGTACTTC
CASSQGPGTYEQYF
>TRBJ1-1|.|.|TRBV7-2
TGTGCCAGCAGCTTTGGACAGAGCACTGAAGCTTTCTTT
CASSFGQSTEAFF
>TRBJ2-7|.|.|TRBV28
TGTGCCAGCAGTTTATTAGCGTCGGACAGGGAGGGTGGAATGTTC
CASSLLASDREGGMF
>TRBJ1-6|.|.|TRBV7-2
TGTGCCAGCAGCTTCCTCCTAAATAATTCACCCCTCCACTTT
CASSFLLNNSPLHF
>TRBJ1-5|.|.|TRBV19
TGTGCCAGTAGTATAGATGGGGCGACAGGACGTCATCAGCCCCAGCATTTT
CASSIDGATGRHQPQHF
>TRBJ2-7|few|TRBD2|TRBV5-5
TGTGCCAGCAGCCTAACTTCTAGCGGGGGTTACTACGAGCAGTACTTC
CASSLTSSGGYYEQYF
>TRBJ1-2|.|.|TRBV19
TGTGCCAGTAGTATAGCGACAGGAACGGACTATGGCTACACCTTC
CASSIATGTDYGYTF
>TRBJ2-7|.|TRBD1|TRBV13
TGTGCCAGCACCCAACTTTTCGGGACAGAATCCTACGAGCAGTACTTC
CASTQLFGTESYEQYF
>TRBJ2-5|few|.|TRBV30
TGTGCCTGGACCGCTGGGGGACACTCCCGGGGGACCCAGTACTTC
CAWTAGGHSRGTQYF
>TRBJ1-1|.|.|TRBV7-2
TGTGCCAGCAGCTTAGTCACAGGTACTGAAGCTTTCTTT
CASSLVTGTEAFF
>TRBJ1-1|few|TRBD1|TRBV5-1
TGCGCCAGCAGCGCCCGGACAGGGGCCACTGAAGCTTTCTTT
CASSARTGATEAFF
>TRBJ1-3|.|TRBD1|TRBV4-3
TGCGCCAGCAGCCAAGCTCCGGCGGACAGGGGGAACAGGAACACCATATATTTT
CASSQAPADRGNRNTIYF
>TRBJ1-1|.|TRBD1|TRBV10-3
TGTGCCATCAGTGAAGGGACAGGGGAAAACACTGAAGCTTTCTTT
CAISEGTGENTEAFF
>TRBJ2-1|.|.|TRBV6-1
TGTGCCAGCAGGACCTCTATGGGGGGAAATGAGCAGTTCTTC
CASRTSMGGNEQFF
>TRBJ1-5|.|.|TRBV18
TGTGCCAGCTCACCAGAGGTCCTCTCCAATCAGCCCCAGCATTTT
CASSPEVLSNQPQHF
>TRBJ1-4|.|.|TRBV19
TGTGCCAGTAGTACTCAGGGAATAGTCGTTGAAAAACTGTTTTTT
CASSTQGIVVEKLFF
>TRBJ2-7|few|TRBD1|TRBV25-1
TGTGCCAGCAGTGGGACAGGGTGGCGGCAGTACTTC
CASSGTGWRQYF
>TRBJ2-7|.|TRBD1|TRBV6-5
TGTGCCAGCAGTGCTGACAGGGGAGGCGAGCAGTACTTC
CASSADRGGEQYF
>TRBJ2-3|few|.|TRBV2
TGTGCCAGCAGTGTGGCTAGGAACACAGATACGCAGTATTTT
CASSVARNTDTQYF
>TRBJ2-7|.|TRBD1|TRBV7-9
TGCGCCAGCAGCATGACAGGGTCCTACGAGCAGTACTTC
CASSMTGSYEQYF
>TRBJ1-1|.|TRBD1|TRBV18
TGTGCCAGCTCACAGGGGGCACCGGGACATAACACTGAAGCTTTCTTT
CASSQGAPGHNTEAFF
>TRBJ1-2|.|TRBD1|TRBV7-6
TGTGCCAGCAGCTGGGGACAGGGTATGGACTATGGCTACACCTTC
CASSWGQGMDYGYTF
>TRBJ1-2|.|.|TRBV28
TGTGCCAGCAGGGGGGGGCAGGGGCACGGCTACACCTTC
CASRGGQGHGYTF